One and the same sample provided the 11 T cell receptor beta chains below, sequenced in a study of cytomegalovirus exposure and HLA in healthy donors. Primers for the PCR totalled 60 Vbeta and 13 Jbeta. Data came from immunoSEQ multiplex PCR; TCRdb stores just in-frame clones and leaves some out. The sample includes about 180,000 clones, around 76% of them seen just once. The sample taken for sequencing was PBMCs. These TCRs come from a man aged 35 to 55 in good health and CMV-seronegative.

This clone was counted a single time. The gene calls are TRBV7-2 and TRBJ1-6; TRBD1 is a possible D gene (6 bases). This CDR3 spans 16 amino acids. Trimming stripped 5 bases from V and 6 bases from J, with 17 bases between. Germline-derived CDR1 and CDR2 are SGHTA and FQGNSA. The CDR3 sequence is CASSPPKTGTNSPLHF. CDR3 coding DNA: TGTGCCAGCAGCCCTCCCAAAACAGGGACTAATTCACCCCTCCACTTT.

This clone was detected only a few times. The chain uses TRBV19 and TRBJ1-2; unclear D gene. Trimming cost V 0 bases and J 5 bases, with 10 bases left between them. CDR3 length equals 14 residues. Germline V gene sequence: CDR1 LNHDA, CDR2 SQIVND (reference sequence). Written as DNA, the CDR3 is TGTGCCAGTAGTATAGACCGGGTCCGGTATGGCTACACCTTC. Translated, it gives CASSIDRVRYGYTF.

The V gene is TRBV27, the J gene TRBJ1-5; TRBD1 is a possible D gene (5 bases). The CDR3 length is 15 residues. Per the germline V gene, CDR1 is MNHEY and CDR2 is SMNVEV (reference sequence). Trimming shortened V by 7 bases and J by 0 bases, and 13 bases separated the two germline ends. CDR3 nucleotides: TGTGCCAGCAAACCAGGGCAATATAGCAATCAGCCCCAGCATTTT. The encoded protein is CASKPGQYSNQPQHF.

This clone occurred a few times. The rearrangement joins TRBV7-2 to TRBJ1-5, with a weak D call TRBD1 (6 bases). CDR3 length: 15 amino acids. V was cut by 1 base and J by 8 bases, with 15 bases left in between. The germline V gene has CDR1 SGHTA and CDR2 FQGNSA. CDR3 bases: TGTGCCAGCAGCTTAGACGGGGGGCGAGGTGAGCCCCAGCATTTT. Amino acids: CASSLDGGRGEPQHF. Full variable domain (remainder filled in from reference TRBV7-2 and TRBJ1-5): GAGVSQSPSNKVTEKGKDVELRCDPISGHTALYWYRQSLGQGLEFLIYFQGNSAPDKSGLPSDRFSAERTGGSVSTLTIQRTQQEDSAVYLCASSLDGGRGEPQHFGDGTRLSIL.

Here the CDR3 DNA reads TGTGCCAGTAGTACCCGACAGGGTAGCTATGGCTACACCTTC. This encodes CASSTRQGSYGYTF. The genes are TRBV19 and TRBJ1-2; 7 bases map to TRBD1. Germline CDR1 and CDR2: LNHDA and SQIVND (reference sequence). CDR3 length: 14 amino acids. The ends lost 4 bases at V and 4 bases at J; junction bases unmatched: 6.

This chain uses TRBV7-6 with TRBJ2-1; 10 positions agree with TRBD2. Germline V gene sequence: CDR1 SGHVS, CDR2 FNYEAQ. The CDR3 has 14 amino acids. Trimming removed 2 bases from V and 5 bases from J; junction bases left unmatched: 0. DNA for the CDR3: TGTGCCAGCAGCTTAACTAGCGGGAACAATGAGCAGTTCTTC. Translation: CASSLTSGNNEQFF.

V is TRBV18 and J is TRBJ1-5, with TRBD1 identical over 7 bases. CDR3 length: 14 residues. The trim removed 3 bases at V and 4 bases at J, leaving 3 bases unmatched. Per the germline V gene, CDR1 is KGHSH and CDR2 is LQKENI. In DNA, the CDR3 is TGTGCCAGCTCACCCCCAGGGGGAAATCAGCCCCAGCATTTT. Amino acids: CASSPPGGNQPQHF.

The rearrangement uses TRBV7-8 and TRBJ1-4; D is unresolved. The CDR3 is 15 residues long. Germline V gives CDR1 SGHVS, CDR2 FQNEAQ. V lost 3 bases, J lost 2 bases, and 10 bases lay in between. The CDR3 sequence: CASSLILGTNEKLFF. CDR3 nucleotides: TGTGCCAGCAGCTTGATCCTCGGGACTAATGAAAAACTGTTTTTT.

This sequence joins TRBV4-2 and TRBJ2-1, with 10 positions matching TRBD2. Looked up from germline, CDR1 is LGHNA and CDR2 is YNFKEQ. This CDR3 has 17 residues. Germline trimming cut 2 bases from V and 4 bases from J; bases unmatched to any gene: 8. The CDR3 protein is CASSQSPGLATYNEQFF. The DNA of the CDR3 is TGTGCCAGCAGCCAATCTCCGGGACTAGCGACTTACAATGAGCAGTTCTTC.

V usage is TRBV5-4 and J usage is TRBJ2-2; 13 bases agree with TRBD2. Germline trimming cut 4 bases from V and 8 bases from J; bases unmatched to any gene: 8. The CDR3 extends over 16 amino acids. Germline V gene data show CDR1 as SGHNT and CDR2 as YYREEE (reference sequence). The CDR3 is CASSATSGGMGGELFF. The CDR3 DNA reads TGTGCCAGCAGCGCGACTAGCGGGGGGATGGGAGGGGAGCTGTTTTTT.

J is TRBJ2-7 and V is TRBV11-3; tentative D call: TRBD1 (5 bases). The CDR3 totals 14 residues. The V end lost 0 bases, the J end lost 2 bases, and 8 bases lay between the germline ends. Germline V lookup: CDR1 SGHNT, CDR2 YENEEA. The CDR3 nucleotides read TGTGCCAGCAGCTTAGAGGACATGACCTACGAGCAGTACTTC. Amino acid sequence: CASSLEDMTYEQYF.